This T cell receptor (beta chain) was documented in a study of control samples from healthy donors and cancer patients. Profiled with immunoSEQ multiplex PCR; TCRdb holds only in-frame clones, not every one. The sample lists approximately 170,000 clones; approximately 90% were seen once. Germline assignment: CDR1 SGHDT and CDR2 YYEEEE. The CDR3 spans 14 residues. The ends were cut back, 2 bases at V and 7 bases at J, with 12 bases in the middle. The chain recombines TRBV5-6 with TRBJ2-2, with a tentative D call TRBD2 (7 bases). The sequencing sample was made of blood. The receptor was isolated from a woman aged 25 to 39 in good health. The CDR3 region has the DNA TGTGCCAGCAGCTTACCGGGGGGCTTCGGGGAGCTGTTTTTT. Amino acid sequence: CASSLPGGFGELFF.